This T cell receptor (beta chain) is from a study of cytomegalovirus exposure and HLA in healthy donors. Study outcomes and limitations: Accurate prediction of HLA-A and HLA-B alleles (for most subjects) was reportedly achieved from TCR beta sequences.

Points on this clone: The antigen is not known.

The CDR3 extends over 13 amino acids. The J segment lost 6 bases and the V segment lost 5 bases, leaving 5 bases of the junction unmatched. Germline CDR1 SGHTA, CDR2 FQGTGA. This PCR relied on a set of 60 Vbeta primers and 13 Jbeta primers. Sequenced by immunoSEQ multiplex PCR; TCRdb stores in-frame clones only, minus some. The table includes roughly 200,000 clones, almost 85% detected once. Sequencing was carried out using PBMCs. The rearrangement links TRBV7-3 to TRBJ2-3, with 7 bases lining up with TRBD2. This TCR was recovered from a woman aged 45 to 65 in good health and CMV-seronegative. Here the CDR3 DNA reads TGTGCCAGCAGCCCGACTAGCCGGGATACGCAGTATTTT. Amino acid sequence: CASSPTSRDTQYF. The entire variable domain, with the rest obtained from reference TRBV7-3 and TRBJ2-3, is as follows: GAGVSQTPSNKVTEKGKYVELRCDPISGHTALYWYRQSLGQGPEFLIYFQGTGAADDSGLPNDRFFAVRPEGSVSTLKIQRTERGDSAVYLCASSPTSRDTQYFGPGTRLTVL.